The T cell receptor beta chain described here comes from a study of shared clonotypes between healthy human individuals. CDR3 length equals 15 residues. Germline CDR1 MNHNS, CDR2 SASEGT. V lost 4 bases, J lost 6 bases, and 6 bases stayed unmatched. Each of the donors was a healthy adult who was HIV-negative and had not had a recent acute infection or vaccination. Study-wide results and limits: Blood alone was sampled, and tissue repertoires likely differ.

The assay was carried out at the deep level. The table came from immunoSEQ multiplex PCR; TCRdb's copy has only in-frame clones and leaves some out. There are millions of clones in the sample; about 92% occur only once, and roughly 0.15% lies in the top ten. A remark on this clone: The antigen remains unidentified.

The sample consisted of naive CD4+ T cells sorted from blood. Subset denoted: CD45RA+ positively selected. V is TRBV6-1 and J is TRBJ1-6; 7 positions agree with TRBD1. This sequence was found in a man aged 18 to 30 in good health. CDR3 sequence reads: CASSAAGGGNSPLHF. DNA of the CDR3: TGTGCCAGCAGTGCCGCAGGGGGAGGTAATTCACCCCTCCACTTT.